These 27 T cell receptor beta chains share one sample of origin, sequenced in a study of shared clonotypes between healthy human individuals. Naive-designated CD8 cells lacked CD45RO, were positively enriched for CCR7, and omitted terminally differentiated effector memory CD45RA+ cells. The protocol was immunoSEQ multiplex PCR, while the TCRdb copy is restricted to in-frame clones and leaves out a portion. The table has under 850,000 clones, nearly 95% seen once; the top ten hold 20% to 30%. The material sequenced was naive CD8+ T cells sorted from blood. Receptors were obtained from a man under 40 in good health.

The chain has TRBV5-8 and TRBJ2-1; D is ambiguous. The germline CDR1 and CDR2 sequences are SGHTS and YDEGEE. V was shortened by 0 bases and J by 8 bases, with 12 bases between the two germline ends. The CDR3 is made up of 14 amino acids. The CDR3 DNA is TGTGCCAGCAGCTTGGAGTTACTAAACTATGAGCAGTTCTTC. Translated: CASSLELLNYEQFF.

V gene TRBV28 combines with J gene TRBJ1-5; D may be TRBD1 (5 bases). Germline V gene data show CDR1 as MDHEN and CDR2 as SYDVKM. V was cut by 1 base and J by 6 bases, with 10 bases left in between. This CDR3 spans 14 amino acids. CDR3 loop: CASSLSIGAQPQHF. CDR3 in DNA: TGTGCCAGCAGTTTATCGATTGGGGCTCAGCCCCAGCATTTT.

The V gene is TRBV9, the J gene TRBJ1-2, with 9 nucleotides matching TRBD1. With V trimmed by 1 base and J by 2 bases, 3 bases remained unmatched. This CDR3 is built from 15 residues. In germline, CDR1 is SGDLS, CDR2 YYNGEE. The CDR3 region is CASSVRTGANYGYTF. The CDR3 DNA follows: TGTGCCAGCAGCGTACGGACAGGGGCGAACTATGGCTACACCTTC.

The chain links TRBV7-9 to TRBJ2-1, with 7 bases identical to TRBD2. With 5 bases clipped from V and 3 bases from J, the junction kept 7 bases outside the gene matches. CDR3 size: 15 residues. Germline values: CDR1 SEHNR, CDR2 FQNEAQ (reference sequence). The CDR3 bases are TGTGCCAGCAGCCGACTAGCTGTCGGCTACAATGAGCAGTTCTTC. This codes for CASSRLAVGYNEQFF.

This chain links TRBV15 with TRBJ2-1, with D perhaps given as TRBD1 or TRBD2 (5 bases each). Germline CDR1 LNHNV, CDR2 YYDKDF (reference sequence). The V end lost 2 bases, the J end lost 5 bases, and 13 bases lay between the germline ends. CDR3 size: 15 residues. The CDR3 bases are TGTGCCACCAGCAGACAGGGAGAAACGGACAATGAGCAGTTCTTC. Translating it yields CATSRQGETDNEQFF.

This chain joins TRBV7-2 and TRBJ2-7, with 10 bases fitting TRBD1. Germline-derived CDR1 and CDR2 are SGHTA and FQGNSA. CDR3 length: 14 residues. With 7 bases clipped from V and 4 bases from J, the junction kept 7 bases outside the gene matches. This chain's CDR3 is CASTWTGGMYEQYF. CDR3 DNA sequence: TGTGCCAGCACATGGACAGGGGGTATGTACGAGCAGTACTTC. Together with reference TRBV7-2 and TRBJ2-7, the CDR3 gives the full variable domain: GAGVSQSPSNKVTEKGKDVELRCDPISGHTALYWYRQSLGQGLEFLIYFQGNSAPDKSGLPSDRFSAERTGGSVSTLTIQRTQQEDSAVYLCASTWTGGMYEQYFGPGTRLTVT.

J is TRBJ2-1 and V is TRBV27, with 9 bases matching TRBD2. Germline CDR1 MNHEY, CDR2 SMNVEV (reference sequence). V trimming: 4 bases; J trimming: 2 bases; junction bases outside the gene matches: 6. The CDR3 extends over 16 amino acids. CDR3 nucleotide sequence: TGTGCCAGCAGTTCCTATAAGCGGGAGGCCTACAATGAGCAGTTCTTC. It yields the protein CASSSYKREAYNEQFF.

This clone has only one observation. The J gene is TRBJ2-7, the V gene TRBV6-5, with 7 bases aligning to TRBD2. Germline V gene sequence: CDR1 MNHEY, CDR2 SVGAGI. The CDR3 is made up of 15 amino acids. V gave up 4 bases and J gave up 5 bases; unmatched junction bases: 11. The CDR3 bases are TGTGCCAGCAGTTTTGGACTAGTCTTGGGTCACGAGCAGTACTTC. Residues: CASSFGLVLGHEQYF.

The chain is built from TRBV7-2 and TRBJ1-1; D is unresolved. The CDR3 length is 16 residues. V shed 5 bases and J shed 1 base, with 17 bases lying between them. Per germline, CDR1 SGHTA and CDR2 FQGNSA. In DNA, the CDR3 is TGTGCCAGCAGCCCCCACGGAGCAAAAGGGAACACTGAAGCTTTCTTT. As protein: CASSPHGAKGNTEAFF.

The chain uses TRBV30 and TRBJ1-5, with D uncertain. Trimming took 3 bases from V and 0 from J, leaving 12 bases between them. Germline V gene lookup returns CDR1 GTSNPN and CDR2 SVGIG (reference sequence). The CDR3 loop spans 15 amino acids. Here the CDR3 reads CAWSPPQYSNQPQHF. CDR3 coding DNA: TGTGCCTGGAGCCCCCCTCAGTATAGCAATCAGCCCCAGCATTTT.

The chain recombines TRBV6-1 with TRBJ1-1, with D perhaps matching TRBD1 (5 bases). Germline V CDR1 and CDR2: MNHNS, SASEGT. This CDR3 comprises 13 residues. Trimming shortened V by 2 bases and J by 7 bases, and 11 bases separated the two germline ends. The CDR3: CASSELGVGEAFF. CDR3 bases: TGTGCCAGCAGTGAACTAGGGGTCGGTGAAGCTTTCTTT.

V usage is TRBV28 and J usage is TRBJ2-1, with a possible D match to TRBD2 (6 bases). The ends were cut back, 5 bases at V and 9 bases at J, with 11 bases in the middle. CDR3 length: 12 residues. The germline gives CDR1 MDHEN, CDR2 SYDVKM. The CDR3 loop reads CASSLTGVEQFF. CDR3 nucleotide sequence: TGTGCCAGCAGTCTGACGGGAGTTGAGCAGTTCTTC.

This clone has only one observation. The rearrangement joins TRBV6-6 to TRBJ1-5; no reliable D call. The germline V gene encodes CDR1 MNHNY and CDR2 SVGAGI (reference sequence). V lost 6 bases to trimming and J lost 0 bases, with 6 bases between them. The CDR3 runs 13 residues. In DNA form, the CDR3 reads TGTGCCAGCAGCCTCAATAGCAATCAGCCCCAGCATTTT. Its translation: CASSLNSNQPQHF.

The chain uses TRBV5-4 and TRBJ2-7; D unclear. Trimming left V 4 bases short and J 4 bases short, with 18 bases between. The CDR3 totals 15 residues. CDR1 and CDR2 (germline): SGHNT, YYREEE (reference sequence). CDR3 sequence (DNA): TGTGCCAGCAGCGAAGGTCCCTCAGCACTTTACGAGCAGTACTTC. Translated, it gives CASSEGPSALYEQYF.

The genes are TRBV9 and TRBJ2-4, with a tentative D call TRBD2 (6 bases). The CDR3 is 14 amino acids. The V gene's germline CDR1 is SGDLS and CDR2 YYNGEE. V shed 3 bases and J shed 5 bases, with 12 bases lying between them. CDR3 protein: CASSALGSENIQYF. The CDR3 DNA sequence: TGTGCCAGCAGCGCCCTCGGGAGTGAAAACATTCAGTACTTC.

This chain joins TRBV7-9 and TRBJ2-2; TRBD1 matches at 10 bases. With 6 bases clipped from V and 3 bases from J, the junction kept 7 bases outside the gene matches. The germline V gene has CDR1 SEHNR and CDR2 FQNEAQ (reference sequence). This CDR3 has 16 residues. CDR3 sequence (DNA): TGTGCCAGCAGTTTCCCGGGACAGGGGTACACCGGGGAGCTGTTTTTT. Translation gives CASSFPGQGYTGELFF.

The chain joins TRBV10-1 to TRBJ2-1; D is possibly TRBD1 (6 bases). The V gene lost 3 bases and the J gene lost 13 bases, with 13 bases spanning the gap. Germline V CDR1 and CDR2: WNHNN, SYGVQD (reference sequence). The CDR3 is 12 amino acids. The CDR3 loop is CASSDGTGKQFF. CDR3 nucleotides: TGCGCCAGCAGTGATGGCACAGGGAAACAGTTCTTC.

The V and J genes are TRBV6-1 and TRBJ2-7; D may correspond to TRBD1 or TRBD2 (6 bases each). Germline-derived CDR1 and CDR2 are MNHNS and SASEGT. This CDR3 has 15 amino acids. Between the trimmed V and J ends, which lost 2 bases and 6 bases, there was a span of 17 bases. CDR3 bases: TGTGCCAGCAGTGAATACGCGGGACACGCTACCGAGCAGTACTTC. This sequence encodes CASSEYAGHATEQYF.

In its sample, this clone was seen many times. The genes are TRBV18 and TRBJ1-5; D may be TRBD1 (5 bases). CDR1 KGHSH and CDR2 LQKENI come from the germline V gene. There are 15 residues in the CDR3. Between the trimmed V and J ends, which lost 8 bases and 0 bases, there was a span of 14 bases. CDR3 sequence reads: CASTLSGNSNQPQHF. The CDR3 DNA follows: TGTGCCAGCACCCTCTCAGGGAATAGCAATCAGCCCCAGCATTTT.

Points on this clone: With a much larger clone just one base away, this may be a read error. Other DNA variants within this sample encode the same CDR3. The CDR3 DNA reads as TGTGCCACCAGCAGAGATCTTTCTTACGAGCAGTACTTC. Protein: CATSRDLSYEQYF. The chain joins TRBV15 to TRBJ2-7; D gene unclear. Germline loops: CDR1 LNHNV, CDR2 YYDKDF (reference sequence). The CDR3 length is 13 residues. Trimming cost V 0 bases and J 4 bases, with 7 bases left between them.

This clone occurred once. The rearrangement links TRBV5-1 to TRBJ2-1, with 7 positions matching TRBD2. Trimming cost V 0 bases and J 10 bases; bases outside gene matches: 13. The CDR3 extends over 16 amino acids. Per the germline V gene, CDR1 is SGHRS and CDR2 is YFSETQ. CDR3 DNA sequence: TGCGCCAGCAGCTTGGCCATCACTAGCGCTAGTCTAGAGCAGTTCTTC. Amino acid sequence: CASSLAITSASLEQFF.

V and J are TRBV28 and TRBJ2-4, with 9 bases aligning to TRBD1. The CDR3 has 16 amino acids. With 5 bases clipped from V and 8 bases from J, the junction kept 13 bases outside the gene matches. The germline V gene has CDR1 MDHEN and CDR2 SYDVKM. CDR3 nucleotides: TGTGCCAGCAGTGTATCGGACAGGGGACTAAGGGACATTCAGTACTTC. Translation gives CASSVSDRGLRDIQYF.

This chain uses TRBV28 with TRBJ2-7, with D unclear. The CDR3 length is 14 residues. Trimming took off 5 bases at V and 2 bases at J, with 13 bases between the two ends. The germline gives CDR1 MDHEN, CDR2 SYDVKM. CDR3 in DNA: TGTGCCAGCAGTCGGACGTTTTCCCCCTACGAGCAGTACTTC. Protein sequence: CASSRTFSPYEQYF.

The CDR3: CASSQDYQREGSEQFF. In DNA form, the CDR3 reads TGCGCCAGCAGCCAAGACTACCAGCGGGAGGGGTCTGAGCAGTTCTTC. The chain is built from TRBV4-1 and TRBJ2-1; 10 bases match TRBD2. The CDR3 contains 16 residues. The germline V gene has CDR1 MGHRA and CDR2 YSYEKL. After removal of 0 bases from V and 9 bases from J, the junction contained 8 bases not matched to a gene.

This rearrangement joins TRBV7-9 to TRBJ2-4, with no clear D. Trimming left V 1 base short and J 2 bases short, with 12 bases between. From germline, CDR1 is SEHNR and CDR2 FQNEAQ (reference sequence). The CDR3 runs to 16 residues. The CDR3 DNA reads TGTGCCAGCAGCTTAGGGCACAGTGGCACCAAAAACATTCAGTACTTC. This codes for CASSLGHSGTKNIQYF. Together with reference TRBV7-9 and TRBJ2-4, the CDR3 gives the full variable domain: DTGVSQNPRHKITKRGQNVTFRCDPISEHNRLYWYRQTLGQGPEFLTYFQNEAQLEKSRLLSDRFSAERPKGSFSTLEIQRTEQGDSAMYLCASSLGHSGTKNIQYFGAGTRLSVL.

This clone was detected only once. The chain uses TRBV6-6 and TRBJ2-1, with D perhaps matching TRBD2 (7 bases). Trimming left V 5 bases short and J 8 bases short, with 19 bases between. The CDR3 has 15 residues. CDR1 and CDR2 (germline): MNHNY, SVGAGI (reference sequence). The CDR3 region has the DNA TGTGCCAGCAGTGGGAGGGGGGAGGGCCCGGATGAGCAGTTCTTC. It codes for CASSGRGEGPDEQFF.

The chain is built from TRBV29-1 and TRBJ2-5; D not certain. Germline CDR1 is SQVTM and CDR2 is ANQGSEA. V lost 0 bases and J 1 base, leaving 21 bases between the germline ends. There are 18 residues in the CDR3. CDR3 nucleotides: TGCAGCGTTGAAGATTATCCCCTTTTAAAGGACCTCCAAGAGACCCAGTACTTC. Its translation is CSVEDYPLLKDLQETQYF.